The present T cell receptor (beta chain) was sequenced within a study of prognosis after radiotherapy for stage I lung cancer. Two time points each involved a draw of about 6.6 milliliters of peripheral blood. Germline assignment: CDR1 SGHAT and CDR2 FQNNGV. With 5 bases clipped from V and 2 bases from J, the junction kept 4 bases outside the gene matches. The CDR3 has 14 residues. It was by two-round multiplex PCR that TCR beta CDR3 was amplified from genomic DNA. Gene-specific primers for each TRBV and TRBJ gene drove first-round PCR. TCRdb called the multiplex PCR reads again in MiXCR, with one record for every CDR3 protein. The data hold around 16,000 distinct CDR3 sequences, with just under 45% observed a single time. This clonotype ranks as medium-sized.

The clonotype comes from a donor over 45 with non-small cell lung cancer. The chain links TRBV11-2 to TRBJ2-7; 9 bases are shared with TRBD1. The sequencing used PBMCs, collected before or after stereotactic body radiation therapy (not recorded which). The CDR3 region is CASSIRQGAYEQYF. Written as DNA, the CDR3 is TGTGCCAGCAGCATAAGACAGGGGGCCTACGAGCAGTACTTC.